This paragraph reports one TCR beta chain. Possible read error: a much larger clone is one base away. With listed TCR primers and previously described methods, bulk TCR libraries were prepared. One entry per CDR3 protein results from TCRdb running MiXCR on the PCR reads. The data show approximately 550,000 distinct CDR3 sequences, around 23% seen once. This entry comes from a study of molecular identifiers for immune sequencing clone quantification. Germline loops: CDR1 DFQATT, CDR2 SNEGSKA (reference sequence). V lost 6 bases, J lost 2 bases, and 14 bases lay in between. CDR3 length equals 13 residues.

The gene calls are TRBV20-1 and TRBJ2-7; no reliable D call. This TCR derives from a human donor in good health. Some libraries in this study had Jurkat cell RNA spiked in. Source material: naive CD8+ T cells from blood, with Jurkat cell RNA spiked in. As to subset: FACS-sorted CD8+CD4-CCR7+CD45RA+ naive T cells. CDR3: CSARSGTTYEQYF. The DNA of the CDR3 is TGCAGTGCGAGATCTGGTACCACCTACGAGCAGTACTTC.